Following are 4 T cell receptor beta chains from one sample sequenced in a study of Ad26.COV2.S vaccination and SARS-CoV-2 variants. Treatment described: over 15 received Ad26.COV2.S at low or high dose, single or two shots; five or six received placebo; per-sample allocation not given. Day 63 after the first vaccine or placebo injection was the time point for sampling. Repertoires were generated with immunoSEQ multiplex PCR, while TCRdb's copy carries only in-frame clones and drops some. Here the sample spans about 450,000 clones, 75% to 90% being singletons. The sequencing here drew on peripheral blood, taken in a trial of Ad26.COV2.S vaccine versus placebo. The receptor source for this set is a person between 18 and 65 years old who received the Ad26.COV2.S COVID-19 vaccine or a placebo.

This sequence joins TRBV7-2 and TRBJ2-1; 9 nucleotides line up with TRBD2. Unmatched junction bases numbered 13, after V lost 2 bases and J lost 8 bases. The CDR3 covers 17 residues. Germline V gene lookup returns CDR1 SGHTA and CDR2 FQGNSA. The CDR3 coding sequence is TGTGCCAGCAGCTTATTCTCCGCGGGAGGGGGGGCGGATGAGCAGTTCTTC. It codes for CASSLFSAGGGADEQFF. Combining the CDR3 with reference TRBV7-2 and TRBJ2-1 gives the whole variable domain GAGVSQSPSNKVTEKGKDVELRCDPISGHTALYWYRQSLGQGLEFLIYFQGNSAPDKSGLPSDRFSAERTGGSVSTLTIQRTQQEDSAVYLCASSLFSAGGGADEQFFGPGTRLTVL.

This chain connects TRBV5-1 to TRBJ2-5, with D perhaps TRBD2 (5 bases). Deletions cut 1 base from V and 3 bases from J, with 7 bases between. CDR3 length: 13 amino acids. Germline CDR1 and CDR2: SGHRS and YFSETQ. DNA for the CDR3: TGCGCCAGCAGCTTGTTCGGGGAAGAGACCCAGTACTTC. This sequence encodes CASSLFGEETQYF.

The V call is TRBV5-6, the J call TRBJ2-5; no definite D call. CDR3 length equals 14 residues. The V end lost 0 bases, the J end lost 5 bases, and 11 bases lay between the germline ends. CDR1 is SGHDT and CDR2 is YYEEEE in the germline V gene. The CDR3 bases are TGTGCCAGCAGCTTGGAGGTTAGCTCGGAGACCCAGTACTTC. Translated: CASSLEVSSETQYF.

The chain links TRBV18 to TRBJ2-5, with 7 bases fitting TRBD1. CDR1 KGHSH and CDR2 LQKENI come from the germline V gene. The V and J ends lost 3 bases and 0 bases, in that order; junction bases with no gene match: 1. The CDR3 loop spans 14 amino acids. CDR3 protein: CASSPDRNQETQYF. DNA of the CDR3: TGTGCCAGCTCACCGGACAGGAACCAAGAGACCCAGTACTTC.